Listed here are 17 T cell receptor beta chains from one sample, sequenced in a study of shared clonotypes between healthy human individuals. CD8 cells classed as naive were CD45RO-negative and positively selected for CCR7, excluding terminally differentiated effector memory CD45RA+ cells. The data were produced by immunoSEQ multiplex PCR, yet TCRdb's version contains in-frame clones alone and is incomplete. The sample records about 2,200,000 clones, about 92% being singletons. The sample was naive CD8+ T cells from PBMCs. These receptors came from a man aged 18 to 30 in good health. Some clones in this sample may be carry-over from other donors' samples.

The chain carries TRBV9 and TRBJ1-2; D ambiguous. The CDR3 contains 15 residues. V lost 0 bases, J lost 3 bases, and 12 bases lay in between. CDR1 is SGDLS and CDR2 is YYNGEE in the germline V gene. The CDR3 spells CASSVAGADHYGYTF. Here the CDR3 DNA reads TGTGCCAGCAGCGTAGCGGGAGCCGATCACTATGGCTACACCTTC.

This sequence joins TRBV19 and TRBJ2-7, with D possibly being TRBD1 (5 bases). Deletions cut 3 bases from V and 1 base from J, with 10 bases between. In germline, CDR1 is LNHDA, CDR2 SQIVND (reference sequence). This CDR3 spans 14 amino acids. This CDR3 is CASSIMGLSYEQYF. The CDR3 coding sequence is TGTGCCAGTAGTATCATGGGGCTGTCCTACGAGCAGTACTTC.

CDR3 in amino acids: CASSPGLAGPNEQFF. The CDR3, as DNA: TGTGCCAGCAGCCCGGGACTAGCGGGACCCAATGAGCAGTTCTTC. This sequence joins TRBV4-2 and TRBJ2-1; 13 bases fit TRBD2. CDR3 size: 15 residues. Germline V lookup: CDR1 LGHNA, CDR2 YNFKEQ. With V trimmed by 4 bases and J by 6 bases, 3 bases remained unmatched.

This sequence joins TRBV4-1 and TRBJ2-3; 10 nucleotides agree with TRBD2. Germline loops: CDR1 MGHRA, CDR2 YSYEKL. V dropped 4 bases and J dropped 7; count of bases not matched to a gene: 11. The length of the CDR3 is 16 residues. This chain's CDR3 is CASSPGLAEGGNTQYF. The CDR3, as DNA: TGCGCCAGCAGCCCCGGACTAGCGGAGGGAGGAAATACGCAGTATTTT.

Note on this clone: One end of the junction does not line up with germline, which may come from a read error. This rearrangement joins TRBV5-1 to TRBJ2-4; D may match TRBD1 or TRBD2 (5 bases each). The CDR3 loop spans 16 amino acids. Germline lookup yields CDR1 SGHRS and CDR2 YFSETQ. The CDR3 sequence is CASRLGPRDRENIQYF. CDR3 bases: TGCGCCAGCAGGTTGGGCCCCCGGGACCGCGAAAACATTCAGTACTTC.

The genes are TRBV6-1 and TRBJ1-1, with D perhaps TRBD1 (5 bases). This CDR3 spans 14 amino acids. The V gene lost 7 bases and the J gene lost 6 bases, with 18 bases spanning the gap. CDR1 MNHNS and CDR2 SASEGT come from the germline V gene. CDR3 sequence: CASNDGGGSAEAFF. In nucleotides, the CDR3 is TGTGCCAGCAACGACGGCGGGGGGAGCGCTGAAGCTTTCTTT.

V and J are TRBV9 and TRBJ2-7; TRBD2 matches 8 bases. The CDR3 covers 14 residues. J was trimmed by 5 bases and V by 6 bases; bases with no gene match: 10. Germline V gene lookup returns CDR1 SGDLS and CDR2 YYNGEE. CDR3 nucleotide sequence: TGTGCCAGCACCCCCCGGGAGGGCCTTGACGAGCAGTACTTC. Translated, it gives CASTPREGLDEQYF.

V gene TRBV15 combines with J gene TRBJ2-2; 7 positions agree with TRBD1. There are 16 residues in the CDR3. The germline V gene encodes CDR1 LNHNV and CDR2 YYDKDF (reference sequence). J was trimmed by 2 bases and V by 5 bases; bases with no gene match: 8. The CDR3 nucleotides read TGTGCCACCAGCCACCGAGACAGGGATAACACCGGGGAGCTGTTTTTT. Protein: CATSHRDRDNTGELFF.

This chain connects TRBV2 to TRBJ2-1; 8 bases align to TRBD1. V trimming: 6 bases; J trimming: 0 bases; junction bases outside the gene matches: 7. The CDR3 runs to 16 residues. CDR1 SNHLY and CDR2 FYNNEI come from the germline V gene. The CDR3 here is CASRYITGGSYNEQFF. The DNA for the CDR3 is TGTGCCAGCAGATACATAACAGGGGGCTCCTACAATGAGCAGTTCTTC.

The rearrangement links TRBV28 to TRBJ2-1, with 7 bases that match TRBD1. The trim removed 3 bases at V and 5 bases at J, leaving 10 bases unmatched. The CDR3 runs to 16 residues. Looked up from germline, CDR1 is MDHEN and CDR2 is SYDVKM. The CDR3: CASSFGDRVLDNEQFF. Here the CDR3 DNA reads TGTGCCAGCAGTTTTGGCGACAGGGTTCTCGACAATGAGCAGTTCTTC.

This clone was recorded once. The genes are TRBV5-4 and TRBJ2-7; possible D gene TRBD1, 5 bases. V was cut by 1 base and J by 2 bases, with 19 bases left in between. The CDR3 has 17 amino acids. CDR1 and CDR2 (germline): SGHNT, YYREEE (reference sequence). This CDR3 is CASSLWSVGRAPYEQYF. The CDR3 region has the DNA TGTGCCAGCAGCTTGTGGTCTGTGGGCAGGGCCCCCTACGAGCAGTACTTC.

Of note for this clone: The same CDR3 is also encoded by other DNA sequences in this sample. The chain joins TRBV27 to TRBJ2-7; D remains unclear. This CDR3 has 14 residues. Trimming took off 2 bases at V and 1 base at J, with 9 bases between the two ends. Germline assignment: CDR1 MNHEY and CDR2 SMNVEV (reference sequence). The CDR3 reads CASSLLSGSYEQYF. The CDR3 region has the DNA TGTGCCAGCAGTTTACTTTCAGGATCCTACGAGCAGTACTTC.

Turning to this clone: Distinct nucleotide sequences in the sample also encode this CDR3. The chain has TRBV28 and TRBJ2-7; D is ambiguous. Germline CDR1 reads MDHEN; CDR2 reads SYDVKM. Between the trimmed V and J ends, which lost 3 bases and 4 bases, there was a span of 4 bases. The CDR3 consists of 11 residues. The CDR3 sequence is CASSFSYEQYF. The CDR3 nucleotides read TGTGCCAGCAGTTTCAGTTACGAGCAGTACTTC.

The chain joins TRBV4-3 to TRBJ2-5, with a weak D call TRBD1 (5 bases). Germline V gene sequence: CDR1 LGHNA, CDR2 YSLEER. Trimming left V 5 bases short and J 5 bases short, with 12 bases between. The CDR3 consists of 13 residues. Here the CDR3 reads CASSSPGSETQYF. The CDR3 DNA reads TGCGCCAGCAGCTCCCCAGGGTCGGAGACCCAGTACTTC.

In DNA, the CDR3 is TGTGCTAGTGGTTTGGTAGAGTCAGGGGGGTACTTC. Its protein is CASGLVESGGYF. The chain combines TRBV12-5 with TRBJ2-7; 7 bases are shared with TRBD1. V lost 0 bases, J lost 12 bases, and 5 bases stayed unmatched. The germline gives CDR1 LGHNT, CDR2 FRNRAP. CDR3 length equals 12 residues.

The J gene is TRBJ2-1, the V gene TRBV19; tentative D call: TRBD1 (6 bases). Germline V lookup: CDR1 LNHDA, CDR2 SQIVND (reference sequence). CDR3 size: 14 residues. V lost 5 bases and J 9 bases, leaving 17 bases between the germline ends. The CDR3 bases are TGTGCCAGTAGTGGAAGAAGGACAGTGGGTGAGCAGTTCTTC. It translates to CASSGRRTVGEQFF.

The chain recombines TRBV19 with TRBJ1-2; D possibly corresponds to TRBD1 (5 bases). V was cut by 5 bases and J by 1 base, with 11 bases left in between. The CDR3 contains 14 residues. Germline assignment: CDR1 LNHDA and CDR2 SQIVND (reference sequence). CDR3 residues: CASSPWDGNYGYTF. CDR3 coding DNA: TGTGCCAGTAGTCCCTGGGACGGTAACTATGGCTACACCTTC.